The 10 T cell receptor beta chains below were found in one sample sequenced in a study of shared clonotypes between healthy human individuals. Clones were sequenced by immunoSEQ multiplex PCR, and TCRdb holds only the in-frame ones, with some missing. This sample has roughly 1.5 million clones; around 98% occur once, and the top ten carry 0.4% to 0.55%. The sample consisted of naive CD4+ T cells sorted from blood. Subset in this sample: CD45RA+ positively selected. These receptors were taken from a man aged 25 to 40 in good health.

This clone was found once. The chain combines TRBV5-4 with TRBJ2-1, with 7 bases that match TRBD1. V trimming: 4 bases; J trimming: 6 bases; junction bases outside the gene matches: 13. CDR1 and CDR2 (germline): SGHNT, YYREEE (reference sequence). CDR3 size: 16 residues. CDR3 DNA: TGTGCCAGCAGCCATTCGGGGACAGTTTTGGGCAATGAGCAGTTCTTC. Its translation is CASSHSGTVLGNEQFF.

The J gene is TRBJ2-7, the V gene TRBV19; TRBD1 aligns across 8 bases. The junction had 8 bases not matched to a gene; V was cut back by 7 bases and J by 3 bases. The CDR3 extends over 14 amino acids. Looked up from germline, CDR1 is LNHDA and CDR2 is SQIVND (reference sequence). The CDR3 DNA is TGTGCCAGTAAAATAGGACAGGGCGACTACGAGCAGTACTTC. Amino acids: CASKIGQGDYEQYF.

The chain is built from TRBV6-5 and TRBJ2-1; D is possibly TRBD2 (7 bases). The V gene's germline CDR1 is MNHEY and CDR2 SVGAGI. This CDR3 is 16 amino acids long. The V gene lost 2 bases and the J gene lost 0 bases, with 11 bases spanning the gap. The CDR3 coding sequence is TGTGCCAGCAGTTACGGGGGCGGGGGCTCCTACAATGAGCAGTTCTTC. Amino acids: CASSYGGGGSYNEQFF.

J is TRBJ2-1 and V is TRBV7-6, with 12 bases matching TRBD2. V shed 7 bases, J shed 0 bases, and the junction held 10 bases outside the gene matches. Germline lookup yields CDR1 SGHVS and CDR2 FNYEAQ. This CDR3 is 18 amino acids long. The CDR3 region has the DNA TGTGCCAGCACCGCGGGACTAGCGGGTCCCCGCTCCTACAATGAGCAGTTCTTC. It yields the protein CASTAGLAGPRSYNEQFF. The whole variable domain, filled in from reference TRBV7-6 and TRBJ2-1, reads GAGVSQSPRYKVTKRGQDVALRCDPISGHVSLYWYRQALGQGPEFLTYFNYEAQQDKSGLPNDRFSAERPEGSISTLTIQRTEQRDSAMYRCASTAGLAGPRSYNEQFFGPGTRLTVL.

Here the CDR3 DNA reads TGTGCCAGCAGTCGACGACAGTTAACCCAGTACTTC. Translation gives CASSRRQLTQYF. The chain uses TRBV28 and TRBJ2-5; possibly TRBD1 for D (5 bases). CDR3 length: 12 amino acids. V was trimmed by 5 bases and J by 8 bases, leaving 12 bases between them. Germline-derived CDR1 and CDR2 are MDHEN and SYDVKM.

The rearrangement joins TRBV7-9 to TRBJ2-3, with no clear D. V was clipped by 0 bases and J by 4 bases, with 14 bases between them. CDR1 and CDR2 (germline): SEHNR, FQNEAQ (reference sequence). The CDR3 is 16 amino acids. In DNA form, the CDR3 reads TGTGCCAGCAGCTTAGCACTGTCGGCGGCAGCAGATACGCAGTATTTT. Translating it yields CASSLALSAAADTQYF.

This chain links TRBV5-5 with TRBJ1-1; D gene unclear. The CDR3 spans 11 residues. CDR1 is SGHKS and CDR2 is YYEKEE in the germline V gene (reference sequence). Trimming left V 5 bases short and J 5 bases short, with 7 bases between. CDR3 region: CASRGYTEAFF. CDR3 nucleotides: TGTGCCAGCAGAGGGTATACTGAAGCTTTCTTT. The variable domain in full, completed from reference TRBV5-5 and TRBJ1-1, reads DAGVTQSPTHLIKTRGQQVTLRCSPISGHKSVSWYQQVLGQGPQFIFQYYEKEERGRGNFPDRFSARQFPNYSSELNVNALLLGDSALYLCASRGYTEAFFGQGTRLTVV.

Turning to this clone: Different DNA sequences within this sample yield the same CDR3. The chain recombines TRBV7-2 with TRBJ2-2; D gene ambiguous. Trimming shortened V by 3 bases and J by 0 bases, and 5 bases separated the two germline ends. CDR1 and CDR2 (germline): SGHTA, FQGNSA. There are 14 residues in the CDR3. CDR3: CASSLRSNTGELFF. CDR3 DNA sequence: TGTGCCAGCAGCTTGAGGTCGAACACCGGGGAGCTGTTTTTT.

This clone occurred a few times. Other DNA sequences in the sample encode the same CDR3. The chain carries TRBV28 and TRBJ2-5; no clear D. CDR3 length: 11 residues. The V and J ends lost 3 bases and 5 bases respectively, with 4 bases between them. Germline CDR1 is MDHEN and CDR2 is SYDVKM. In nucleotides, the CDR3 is TGTGCCAGCAGTTTCGGGGAGACCCAGTACTTC. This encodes CASSFGETQYF.

This CDR3 is CASRSSGRGTDTQYF. In DNA, the CDR3 is TGTGCCAGTAGGAGTAGCGGGAGGGGTACAGATACGCAGTATTTT. This rearrangement joins TRBV19 to TRBJ2-3; TRBD2 agrees at 11 bases. The CDR3 extends over 15 amino acids. V shed 6 bases and J 3 bases; nucleotides not matched to a gene: 5. Per the germline V gene, CDR1 is LNHDA and CDR2 is SQIVND (reference sequence).